Sequencing of this T cell receptor beta chain was carried out in a study of cytomegalovirus exposure and HLA in healthy donors. Whole-study findings and limits: According to a later analysis, TCR clusters from the first cohort tended to co-occur in the approximately 130 validation repertoires.

The assay was immunoSEQ multiplex PCR, and TCRdb's table has in-frame clones only and misses some. The top ten clones hold 3% to 3.5% of a sample with about 73,000 clones, roughly 95% of them seen once. Details on this clone: Its antigen is unidentified.

Trimming removed 4 bases from V and 5 bases from J, with 9 bases in between. CDR1 is GTSNPN and CDR2 is SVGIG in the germline V gene (reference sequence). This CDR3 region has 13 residues. The sample comprised PBMCs. The TCR originated in a young man in good health and CMV-seronegative. The V gene is TRBV30, the J gene TRBJ1-6; a possible D gene is TRBD1 (6 bases). CDR3 residues: CAWIQGNNSPLHF. CDR3 bases: TGTGCCTGGATTCAGGGGAATAATTCACCCCTCCACTTT.